The 5 T cell receptor beta chains below come from one sample, sequenced in a study of T cells expressing NK-cell markers. TCRdb derives one entry per CDR3 protein from the 5' RACE reads, leaving out DNA. This specimen shows 350,000 to 450,000 distinct CDR3 sequences; the ten leading clones hold 5.2%. Sequenced sample: blood T cells: a sorted CD56 or NKG2C T cell subset, CD4+ or CD8+ T cells, or bulk PBMC T cells (not recorded which). Receptors were obtained from a man aged 18-69 years in good health.

The V call is TRBV6-1, the J call TRBJ2-2; TCRdb picks TRBD1, but there is no DNA to check that call. Germline values: CDR1 MNHNS, CDR2 SASEGT. This CDR3 is 14 amino acids long. The CDR3 spells CASRIAGETGELFF.

The chain uses TRBV12-3 or TRBV12-4 and TRBJ1-6. The CDR3 is 14 residues long. The chain's CDR3 is CASSAQITNSPLHF.

The chain has TRBV5-5 and TRBJ2-7. Germline V CDR1 and CDR2: SGHKS, YYEKEE (reference sequence). The CDR3 sequence is 15 residues long. This CDR3 reads CASSLAVGPVYEQYF.

The chain has TRBV19 and TRBJ2-5; TCRdb proposes TRBD2, but this gene call is untestable without DNA. Germline V gene sequence: CDR1 LNHDA, CDR2 SQIVND (reference sequence). This CDR3 has 14 amino acids. The CDR3 region is CASSTPSEWGTQYF.

J is TRBJ2-3 and V is TRBV7-9; the TCRdb call, TRBD1, lacks DNA for checking. Germline V CDR1 and CDR2: SEHNR, FQNEAQ (reference sequence). The CDR3 length is 15 residues. This CDR3 reads CASSPLSGGTDTQYF.